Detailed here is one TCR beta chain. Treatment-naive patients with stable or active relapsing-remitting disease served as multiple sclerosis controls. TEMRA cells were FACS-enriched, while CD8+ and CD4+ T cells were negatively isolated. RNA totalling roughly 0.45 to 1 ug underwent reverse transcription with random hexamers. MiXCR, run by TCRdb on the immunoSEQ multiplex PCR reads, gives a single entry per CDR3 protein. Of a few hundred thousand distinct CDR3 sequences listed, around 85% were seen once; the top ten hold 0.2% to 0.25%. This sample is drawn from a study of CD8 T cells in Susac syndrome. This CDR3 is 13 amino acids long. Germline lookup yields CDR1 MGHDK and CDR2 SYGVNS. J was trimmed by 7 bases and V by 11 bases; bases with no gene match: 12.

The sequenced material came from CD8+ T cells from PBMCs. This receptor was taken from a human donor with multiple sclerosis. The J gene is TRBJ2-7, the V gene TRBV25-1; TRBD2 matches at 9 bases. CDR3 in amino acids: CAADAGGPGEQYF. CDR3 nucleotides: TGTGCCGCAGACGCGGGAGGGCCGGGAGAGCAGTACTTC.